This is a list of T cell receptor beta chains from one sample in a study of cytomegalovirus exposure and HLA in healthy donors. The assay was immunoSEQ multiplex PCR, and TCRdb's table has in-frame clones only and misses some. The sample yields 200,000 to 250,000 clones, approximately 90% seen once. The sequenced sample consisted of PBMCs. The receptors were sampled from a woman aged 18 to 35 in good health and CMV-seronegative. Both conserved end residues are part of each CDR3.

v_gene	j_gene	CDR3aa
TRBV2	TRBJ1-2	CASRDGSRAGGYTF
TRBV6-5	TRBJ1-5	CASRRDRVGVQPQHF
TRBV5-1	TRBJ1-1	CASSLAKGTEAFF
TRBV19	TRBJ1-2	CASSIREFEYGYTF
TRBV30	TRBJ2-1	CASDPGLGYPEQFF
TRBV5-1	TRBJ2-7	CASSIGGVSYEQYF
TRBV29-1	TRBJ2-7	CSVADRPYSYEQYF
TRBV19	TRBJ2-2	CASSLGSDGGELFF
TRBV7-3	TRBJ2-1	CASSQGLTSYNEQFF
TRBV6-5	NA	CASSSGTGRDEQYF
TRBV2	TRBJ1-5	CASSEWGQGNQPQHF
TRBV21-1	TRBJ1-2	CASSLWWGTGDGYTF
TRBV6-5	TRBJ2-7	CASSYSGGAITYEQYF
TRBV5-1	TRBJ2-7	CASSSAGTGAYEQYF
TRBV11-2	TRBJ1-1	CASRRNTGTEAFF
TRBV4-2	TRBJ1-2	CASSQGWLGGYGYTF
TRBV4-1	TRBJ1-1	CASSQWFRAAEGEAFF
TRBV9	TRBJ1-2	CASSRVGNYGYTF
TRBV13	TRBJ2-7	CASSQGQVYEQYF
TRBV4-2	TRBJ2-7	CASSQPNSDEQYF
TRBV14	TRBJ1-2	CASSPQKNYGYTF
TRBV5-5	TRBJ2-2	CASSFRTGGTGELFF
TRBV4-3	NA	CASSQDGSGSAPSGEQYF
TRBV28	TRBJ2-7	CASSFGTGYHEQYF
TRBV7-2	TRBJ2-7	CASSLGSGGAYEQYF
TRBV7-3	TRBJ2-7	CASSLSGQGPYEQYF
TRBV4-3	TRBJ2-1	CASSQDASSYNEQFF
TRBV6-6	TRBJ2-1	CASSYNPGISYNEQFF
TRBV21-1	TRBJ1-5	CASSKASWDRGDQPQHF
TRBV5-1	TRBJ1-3	CASSLTDRTNSGNTIYF
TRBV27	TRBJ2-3	CASSLDSSPRTQYF
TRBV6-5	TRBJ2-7	CASSSPSTGEQYF
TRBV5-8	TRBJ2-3	CVSSLAWTGSNTQYF
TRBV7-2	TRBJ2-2	CASSPTSGNTGELFF
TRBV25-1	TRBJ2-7	CASSDPSSHYNYEQCF
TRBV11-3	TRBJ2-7	CARIPPGRVSYEQYF
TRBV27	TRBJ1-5	CASSRQNSNQPQHF
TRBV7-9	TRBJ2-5	CASSPKRLAGGKETQYF
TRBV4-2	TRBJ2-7	CASSQGLAEDEQYF
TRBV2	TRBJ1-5	CASSRMRDRGPGQPQHF
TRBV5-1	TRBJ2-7	CASSGQGASYEQYF
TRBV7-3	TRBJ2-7	CASSPSGLDEQYF
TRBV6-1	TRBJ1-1	CASSSPGRDEAFF
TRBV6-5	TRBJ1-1	CASRTRDRGVEAFF
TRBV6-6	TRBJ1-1	CASSLQGNTEAFF
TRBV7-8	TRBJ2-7	CASSTSKRGGQYF
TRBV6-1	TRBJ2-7	CASSESTGTGNYEQYF
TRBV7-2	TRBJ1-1	CASSLVHPGTEAFF
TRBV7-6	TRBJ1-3	CASTKSGNTTYF
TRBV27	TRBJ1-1	CASSPIGSGNTEAFF
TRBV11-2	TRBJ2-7	CASSLQGYNEQYF
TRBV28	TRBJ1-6	CASSTVQSSYNSPLHF
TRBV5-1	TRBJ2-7	CASSLEDRVNVQYF
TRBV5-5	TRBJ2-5	CASSGDRGRVGTQYF